This T cell receptor beta chain was identified in a study of long-term antiretroviral therapy in people with HIV. Runs used v3.0 of the immunoSEQ assay and were done at survey level. Profiled with immunoSEQ multiplex PCR; TCRdb holds only in-frame clones, not every one. The sample has more than 25,000 clones, around 79% seen once; the top ten hold around 10%. Per germline, CDR1 SGDLS and CDR2 YYNGEE. V lost 0 bases and J 7 bases, leaving 17 bases between the germline ends. CDR3 length equals 16 residues. The receptor comes from a man under 40 with HIV. Specimen: unsorted PBMCs, collected 2.1 years after starting antiretroviral therapy. This rearrangement joins TRBV9 to TRBJ2-1; D remains ambiguous. The CDR3 region is CASSVAGVLSWNEQFF. The CDR3 DNA reads as TGTGCCAGCAGCGTAGCGGGTGTGTTGTCGTGGAATGAGCAGTTCTTC.